This paragraph reports one T cell receptor (beta chain). No antigen is known for it. No much larger clone exists at a distance of one base, and base qualities are not known. Aliquots of approximately 500,000 cells were frozen in DMSO/FBS in liquid nitrogen, and a single aliquot per fraction was used for sequencing. Endoscopy and small intestinal biopsy were performed in all 30 patients in the study. Lamina propria cells were released by collagenase digestion of the biopsy tissue remaining after intraepithelial cell isolation. The Qiagen DNeasy blood extraction kit was used to extract genomic DNA from the frozen unsorted cell fractions. These data come from a study of coeliac disease (dated by TCRdb to between 2021 and 2022). In the study overall: Coeliac patients were categorised as having newly diagnosed active disease, refractory coeliac disease type I, or disease controlled by a gluten-free diet. Because high-resolution HLA typing was not available, biased TRBV7-2 usage was queried as a proof of principle. The study applied next-generation sequencing of rearranged TRB and TRG CDR3 regions to small intestinal lymphocyte fractions from coeliac and non-coeliac patients. The study set out to describe the TR repertoires of small intestinal T cells in active coeliac disease, refractory type I coeliac disease, and coeliac disease treated with a gluten-free diet. A total of approximately 30 patients were included in the full study, of whom around 22 had serologically confirmed coeliac disease and 8 were controls with non-small intestinal disorders. Samples from roughly 27 subjects were successfully TRB sequenced, and these included about 25 paired samples of bulk unsorted intraepithelial and lamina propria cells.

Deletion took 0 bases off V and 1 base off J, with a span of 13 bases between the germline ends. The CDR1 and CDR2 encoded by the germline V gene are SGDLS and YYNGEE. The CDR3 runs 16 residues from the cysteine to the phenylalanine. Just CDR3 DNA is preserved here, 48 bases in frame from base 1. Study-wide findings and limitations: Lower clonality than in controls was observed in the TRB and TRG repertoires of active coeliac intraepithelial and lamina propria samples, suggesting that diverse T cells were recruited. TRB repertoires were mostly private, with most amino acid sequences found in only one sample, and V-gene usage showed no significant difference between disease groups. The approach was considered by the authors to be unsuitable for unbiased detection of gliadin-specific T cells, as gliadin-specific T cells are scarce and rarely shared between patients. Published gliadin-specific TRB sequences were found in 9 of 18 coeliac lamina propria samples but in only 1 of 6 controls. High-purity fractions were not obtained when intraepithelial cells were separated from lamina propria cells, so cross-contamination between compartments was possible.

Library generation was performed with the immunoSEQ multiplex PCR assay. The TR loci underwent multiplexed PCR amplification, with J gene segments targeted by reverse primers and V gene segments targeted by forward primers. Amplified CDR3 regions were sequenced on the Illumina HiSeq System. The study's own analysis went as follows. Closely related reads were merged with a nearest-neighbour algorithm so that PCR and sequencing errors were removed and data were collapsed into unique sequences. Repertoires were summarised by clonality and by T cell density, defined as TR molecules per amount of genomic DNA input. CDR3 amino acid sequences present in at least 80% of unsorted samples were defined as public TRs, and these public TRs were then tested for differential abundance between coeliac and control samples. Every lamina propria sample was searched for matches to a list of 200 to 250 published gliadin-specific TRB sequences. Kruskal-Wallis tests followed by Dunn post-tests were used to test for differences in clonality and density between disease groups. The table was pulled from immuneACCESS by TCRdb, which kept in-frame rearrangements only. Such tables lose some clones; where checked, under half of the loss comes from unresolved V genes, and the rest has no known cause. The V and J calls and clone size come from that table; D and trimming were worked out from the DNA. The sample data list 6,000 or so clones, and about 66% of these were observed just once. Roughly 9.2% of the sample comes from the top ten.

Recombination connected TRBV9 to TRBJ2-5, with TRBD2 tentatively as D gene (5 bases match). The sample consisted of lymphocytes from the gut lamina propria. The cell subset or site label, as the study defines it: lamina propria cell (LPC) fraction of small intestinal biopsy. The sequence was collected from a man between 65 and 85 years old with active celiac disease. The DNA is as follows: TGTGCCAGCAGCGTAGGATTGCGGGCTCCCCAAGAGACCCAGTACTTC. Translated, it gives CASSVGLRAPQETQYF. Supplemented by the reference TRBV9 and TRBJ2-5 proteins around the CDR3, the complete variable domain is DSGVTQTPKHLITATGQRVTLRCSPRSGDLSVYWYQQSLDQGLQFLIQYYNGEERAKGNILERFSAQQFPDLHSELNLSSLELGDSALYFCASSVGLRAPQETQYFGPGTRLLVL.